This T cell receptor beta chain is from a study of blood T cell repertoires in COVID-19. Turning to the study itself: COVID-19 samples from acute and convalescent phases originated in the United States, Italy and Spain. Sources were T cells, B-cell-depleted T cells, or PBMCs; the material itself was cDNA or gDNA.

This CDR3 comprises 17 residues. Germline CDR1 and CDR2: MGHRA and YSYEKL. V lost 4 bases, J lost 5 bases, and 12 bases stayed unmatched. In the source study's methods: Estimated nucleated cell counts came from reference gene primer amplification. Sequenced by immunoSEQ multiplex PCR; TCRdb stores in-frame clones only, minus some. V, J and clone size reflect that table, while D and trimming were determined from the DNA. This repertoire shows about 670,000 clones, around 90% found once; its top ten account for 0.2% to 0.3%. This sequence originates from a woman younger than 35 with acute or convalescent COVID-19. Specimen: peripheral blood. The chain carries TRBV4-1 and TRBJ1-2; 11 bases are shared with TRBD1. DNA of the CDR3: TGCGCCAGCAGCCGAGGGACAGGGGGAGGTAGTGGATATGGCTACACCTTC. Its protein product is CASSRGTGGGSGYGYTF.